The 24 T cell receptor beta chains below come from one sample, sequenced in a study of cytomegalovirus exposure and HLA in healthy donors. PCR was performed using 60 Vbeta and 13 Jbeta primers. Using immunoSEQ multiplex PCR, the repertoire was profiled, and TCRdb retains in-frame clones only, with some absent. The profile covers 35,000 to 40,000 clones, with about 66% appearing a single time and about 17% taken by the ten largest. Sequenced input: PBMCs. These receptors originate from a man in his forties or fifties in good health and CMV-seropositive.

The chain recombines TRBV5-4 with TRBJ1-5; unclear D gene. CDR3 length: 14 residues. V was clipped by 1 base and J by 3 bases, with 8 bases between them. Germline V gene lookup returns CDR1 SGHNT and CDR2 YYREEE (reference sequence). CDR3 residues: CASSLYGLNQPQHF. The DNA of the CDR3 is TGTGCCAGCAGCTTGTACGGTCTCAATCAGCCCCAGCATTTT.

The chain has TRBV5-1 and TRBJ1-6, with 10 bases fitting TRBD1. Germline-derived CDR1 and CDR2 are SGHRS and YFSETQ. V shed 5 bases and J 9 bases; nucleotides not matched to a gene: 11. The CDR3 runs 16 residues. DNA of the CDR3: TGCGCCAGCAGGCGCACAAGCGACAGGGGGCTTTCACCCCTCCACTTT. As protein: CASRRTSDRGLSPLHF.

V is TRBV5-1 and J is TRBJ2-7; 7 nucleotides agree with TRBD1. The V gene's germline CDR1 is SGHRS and CDR2 YFSETQ. CDR3 length: 14 amino acids. The J segment lost 2 bases and the V segment lost 4 bases, leaving 6 bases of the junction unmatched. In DNA form, the CDR3 reads TGCGCCAGCAGCCCGGGACAGATCCCCTACGAGCAGTACTTC. Its protein product is CASSPGQIPYEQYF.

The rearrangement uses TRBV7-9 and TRBJ2-2; D remains ambiguous. Trimming pared 1 base from V and 2 bases from J, leaving 5 bases between. The CDR3 loop spans 14 amino acids. Looked up from germline, CDR1 is SEHNR and CDR2 is FQNEAQ (reference sequence). The CDR3 is CASSLVVNTGELFF. In DNA form, the CDR3 reads TGTGCCAGCAGCTTAGTAGTTAACACCGGGGAGCTGTTTTTT.

The genes are TRBV30 and TRBJ1-1; D remains unclear. The V gene lost 2 bases and the J gene lost 6 bases, with 13 bases spanning the gap. Germline CDR1 GTSNPN, CDR2 SVGIG (reference sequence). This CDR3 region has 13 residues. CDR3 region: CAWSRWTHPEAFF. DNA for the CDR3: TGTGCCTGGAGTCGATGGACTCACCCTGAAGCTTTCTTT.

In its sample, this clone was seen once. The CDR3 protein is CASRRQGGEGNQPQHF. The CDR3, as DNA: TGTGCCAGCAGACGACAGGGTGGAGAGGGCAATCAGCCCCAGCATTTT. The chain employs TRBV28 and TRBJ1-5; TRBD1 matches 7 bases. With 6 bases clipped from V and 2 bases from J, the junction kept 10 bases outside the gene matches. The CDR3 has 16 residues. Germline CDR1 and CDR2: MDHEN and SYDVKM.

This chain joins TRBV7-6 and TRBJ2-5, with 9 bases fitting TRBD1. J lost 5 bases, V lost 4 bases, and 8 bases had no gene match. From germline, CDR1 is SGHVS and CDR2 FNYEAQ. The CDR3 is 15 amino acids. This CDR3 reads CASSWRGQGRETQYF. The CDR3 coding sequence is TGTGCCAGCAGCTGGAGAGGACAGGGGAGGGAGACCCAGTACTTC.

This clone occurred once. V gene TRBV18 combines with J gene TRBJ2-7; 8 bases agree with TRBD1. CDR1 and CDR2 from the germline V gene are KGHSH and LQKENI. CDR3 length: 14 residues. V was clipped by 0 bases and J by 6 bases; unmatched bases: 4. This CDR3 reads CASSPPAGGSEQYF. CDR3 bases: TGTGCCAGCTCACCACCCGCAGGGGGCTCCGAGCAGTACTTC. Drawing the rest from reference TRBV18 and TRBJ2-7, the complete variable domain is NAGVMQNPRHLVRRRGQEARLRCSPMKGHSHVYWYRQLPEEGLKFMVYLQKENIIDESGMPKERFSAEFPKEGPSILRIQQVVRGDSAAYFCASSPPAGGSEQYFGPGTRLTVT.

The CDR3 sequence: CASTLGGWYEQYF. The CDR3 bases are TGTGCCAGCACCCTGGGAGGTTGGTACGAGCAGTACTTC. The chain is built from TRBV7-2 and TRBJ2-7; D possibly corresponds to TRBD2 (6 bases). V lost 7 bases, J lost 4 bases, and 14 bases lay in between. The CDR3 extends over 13 amino acids. Germline values: CDR1 SGHTA, CDR2 FQGNSA.

This clone was seen more than once but under ten times. The CDR3 sequence: CASSHAAGGTDTQYF. The CDR3 DNA is TGTGCCAGCAGCCATGCGGCGGGGGGCACAGATACGCAGTATTTT. The gene calls are TRBV11-2 and TRBJ2-3; 7 bases match TRBD2. CDR1 and CDR2 from the germline V gene are SGHAT and FQNNGV. Germline trimming cut 5 bases from V and 1 base from J; bases unmatched to any gene: 6. CDR3 length: 15 residues.

The chain combines TRBV21-1 with TRBJ1-4; TRBD1, as called in the table, went unchecked against the DNA. TRBV21-1 is an annotated pseudogene. The CDR3 runs to 15 residues. The DNA for the CDR3 is TGTGCCAGCAGCAAAGCGCAGGGCCCAGTCCAAAAACTGTTTTTT. This translates into CASSKAQGPVQKLFF.

The chain couples TRBV7-2 to TRBJ2-3; TRBD1 might be the D (5 bases). Germline-derived CDR1 and CDR2 are SGHTA and FQGNSA. CDR3 length: 16 residues. V was pared by 1 base and J by 0 bases, with 11 bases between. Here the CDR3 reads CASSLVRGTSTDTQYF. CDR3 in DNA: TGTGCCAGCAGCTTAGTAAGGGGAACTAGCACAGATACGCAGTATTTT.

The chain couples TRBV10-3 to TRBJ2-1, with TRBD2 matching over 7 bases. The CDR3 is 13 residues long. J gave up 7 bases and V 6 bases, and 6 bases lay outside the gene matches. The V gene's germline CDR1 is ENHRY and CDR2 SYGVKD. The CDR3 loop is CAIRTSSENEQFF. Written as DNA, the CDR3 is TGTGCCATCAGGACTAGCTCCGAAAATGAGCAGTTCTTC.

J is TRBJ1-2 and V is TRBV27, with D possibly TRBD1 on 6 matching bases. Trimming stripped 0 bases from V and 7 bases from J, with 9 bases between. This CDR3 is 13 amino acids long. Germline loops: CDR1 MNHEY, CDR2 SMNVEV (reference sequence). CDR3 loop: CASSLSRGGGYTF. In nucleotides, the CDR3 is TGTGCCAGCAGTTTATCGCGAGGGGGTGGCTACACCTTC.

The chain is built from TRBV7-2 and TRBJ2-1; 7 nucleotides line up with TRBD2. Trimming cost V 5 bases and J 0 bases; bases outside gene matches: 13. This CDR3 has 18 amino acids. The germline gives CDR1 SGHTA, CDR2 FQGNSA. The chain's CDR3 is CASSPEVRGKSSYNEQFF. CDR3 bases: TGTGCCAGCAGCCCCGAGGTGCGGGGGAAGAGCTCCTACAATGAGCAGTTCTTC.

This clone was picked up one time. The CDR3 loop is CSAWGGEYAYEQYF. Here the CDR3 DNA reads TGCAGCGCATGGGGGGGGGAATACGCCTACGAGCAGTACTTC. V and J are TRBV29-1 and TRBJ2-7, with 7 bases matching TRBD2. Germline CDR1 reads SQVTM; CDR2 reads ANQGSEA. J lost 2 bases, V lost 7 bases, and 11 bases had no gene match. The CDR3 is 14 amino acids.

J is TRBJ1-2 and V is TRBV7-2; D perhaps matches TRBD1 (6 bases). The CDR3 length is 15 residues. CDR1 and CDR2 (germline): SGHTA, FQGNSA. V lost 1 base to trimming and J lost 5 bases, with 14 bases between them. This chain's CDR3 is CASSLGGGGGYGYTF. CDR3 coding DNA: TGTGCCAGCAGCTTAGGGGGGGGAGGGGGTTATGGCTACACCTTC. Full variable domain (remainder filled in from reference TRBV7-2 and TRBJ1-2): GAGVSQSPSNKVTEKGKDVELRCDPISGHTALYWYRQSLGQGLEFLIYFQGNSAPDKSGLPSDRFSAERTGGSVSTLTIQRTQQEDSAVYLCASSLGGGGGYGYTFGSGTRLTVV.

This clone showed up just once. The chain employs TRBV7-9 and TRBJ2-3, with 11 bases lining up with TRBD1. CDR3 length equals 15 residues. Germline V gives CDR1 SEHNR, CDR2 FQNEAQ (reference sequence). The V and J ends lost 5 bases and 5 bases, in that order; junction bases with no gene match: 6. The CDR3 DNA follows: TGTGCCAGCAGCCCGGACAGGGGGCGAGGAGATACGCAGTATTTT. It yields the protein CASSPDRGRGDTQYF.

In this sample, this clone turned up a few times. The genes are TRBV7-9 and TRBJ1-1; D call uncertain. V gave up 1 base and J gave up 6 bases, with 12 bases separating them. In germline, CDR1 is SEHNR, CDR2 FQNEAQ (reference sequence). This CDR3 is built from 14 residues. The CDR3 region has the DNA TGTGCCAGCAGCTTAGGGGCCGGAGGTTCTGAAGCTTTCTTT. This gives the protein CASSLGAGGSEAFF.

This clone came up a few times. The chain employs TRBV19 and TRBJ2-3, with TRBD1 matching over 7 bases. Germline-derived CDR1 and CDR2 are LNHDA and SQIVND (reference sequence). This CDR3 is built from 15 residues. The V gene end was trimmed by 4 bases and the J gene end by 6 bases; junction bases not matched to a gene: 10. Here the CDR3 reads CASSNPTGIEDTQYF. CDR3 nucleotides: TGTGCCAGTAGTAACCCGACAGGGATAGAGGATACGCAGTATTTT.

V usage is TRBV7-9 and J usage is TRBJ1-1; no reliable D call. Germline V gives CDR1 SEHNR, CDR2 FQNEAQ (reference sequence). Deletions cut 4 bases from V and 5 bases from J, with 14 bases between. CDR3 length: 14 amino acids. CDR3: CASSSQVSGTEAFF. CDR3 nucleotides: TGTGCCAGCAGCTCTCAGGTCTCGGGGACTGAAGCTTTCTTT.

V gene TRBV7-2 combines with J gene TRBJ1-1; TRBD1 matches 8 bases. Trimming cost V 2 bases and J 5 bases; bases outside gene matches: 4. Germline V lookup: CDR1 SGHTA, CDR2 FQGNSA. The CDR3 covers 14 residues. The CDR3 spells CASSLPRTGTEAFF. CDR3 nucleotide sequence: TGTGCCAGCAGCTTACCCCGGACAGGGACTGAAGCTTTCTTT.

This clone has more than one count but fewer than ten. The J gene is TRBJ1-1, the V gene TRBV2, with TRBD1 matching 7 bases. This CDR3 comprises 13 residues. Germline V lookup: CDR1 SNHLY, CDR2 FYNNEI. J lost 4 bases, V lost 7 bases, and 6 bases had no gene match. CDR3 residues: CASTTGPSTEAFF. In DNA, the CDR3 is TGTGCCAGCACGACAGGGCCAAGCACTGAAGCTTTCTTT.

The V call is TRBV25-1, the J call TRBJ1-2; TRBD1 matches at 8 bases. CDR3 length equals 15 residues. Germline-derived CDR1 and CDR2 are MGHDK and SYGVNS. V lost 0 bases and J lost 4; bases outside the gene matches: 4. Here the CDR3 reads CASSEYQGAGYGYTF. CDR3 coding DNA: TGTGCCAGCAGTGAATATCAGGGGGCAGGCTATGGCTACACCTTC.